Below are 26 T cell receptor beta chains sequenced from a single sample in a study of CD8 T cells in Susac syndrome (dated by TCRdb to about 2019). Preparation of the library involved the immunoSEQ multiplex PCR assay. RNA was extracted using the RNeasy kit, and roughly 0.5 to 1 ug of the RNA was reverse transcribed with random hexamers. The raw public data were reprocessed by TCRdb itself: fastp quality trimming at Q25, MiXCR clonotype calling, in-frame beta chains only. Entries are consolidated by CDR3 protein sequence, retaining the most common genes and DNA. The sample table holds roughly 200,000 distinct CDR3 sequences, of which approximately 93% were seen once. The ten largest clones represent 0.095% to 0.12% of the sample. What was sequenced was CD4+ T cells from PBMCs. All receptors derive from a human donor in good health.

J is TRBJ2-2 and V is TRBV7-3, with 9 bases lining up with TRBD1. J was trimmed by 2 bases and V by 2 bases; bases with no gene match: 3. The CDR3 totals 16 residues. From germline, CDR1 is SGHTA and CDR2 FQGTGA. The CDR3 sequence is CASSLPGQGNTGELFF. For the CDR3, the DNA is TGTGCCAGCAGCTTACCGGGACAGGGCAACACCGGGGAGCTGTTTTTT.

The CDR3 DNA is TGCGCCAGCAGCCCTAGCGGGGGGGCAGGTGAGCAGTTCTTC. As protein: CASSPSGGAGEQFF. V usage is TRBV5-1 and J usage is TRBJ2-1; 12 nucleotides align to TRBD2. This CDR3 region has 14 residues. Germline-derived CDR1 and CDR2 are SGHRS and YFSETQ. V dropped 4 bases and J dropped 9; count of bases not matched to a gene: 5.

CDR3 amino acids: CAWSGGNGNTIYF. The CDR3 nucleotides read TGTGCCTGGAGTGGGGGAAATGGAAACACCATATATTTT. This chain uses TRBV30 with TRBJ1-3, with D unclear. In germline, CDR1 is GTSNPN, CDR2 SVGIG (reference sequence). The germline V and J ends were trimmed by 1 base and 3 bases, with 7 bases remaining between them. The CDR3 has 13 residues. Full variable domain (rest looked up from reference TRBV30 and TRBJ1-3): SQTIHQWPATLVQPVGSPLSLECTVEGTSNPNLYWYRQAAGRGLQLLFYSVGIGQISSEVPQNLSASRPQDRQFILSSKKLLLSDSGFYLCAWSGGNGNTIYFGEGSWLTVV.

The rearrangement uses TRBV4-1 and TRBJ1-3, with TRBD1 as a possible D gene (5 bases). Germline V gene data show CDR1 as MGHRA and CDR2 as YSYEKL. Deletions cut 4 bases from V and 4 bases from J, with 8 bases between. This CDR3 comprises 13 residues. The CDR3 region has the DNA TGCGCCAGCAGCCCAGGGCCCGGAAACACCATATATTTT. This gives the protein CASSPGPGNTIYF.

V gene TRBV3-1 combines with J gene TRBJ2-2; 9 bases align to TRBD2. This CDR3 is built from 16 residues. The junction had 5 bases not matched to a gene; V was cut back by 4 bases and J by 2 bases. Germline CDR1 is LGHDT and CDR2 is YNNKEL (reference sequence). CDR3 DNA: TGTGCCAGCAGCCCCCTAGCGGGGAGTAACACCGGGGAGCTGTTTTTT. Amino acid sequence: CASSPLAGSNTGELFF.

The chain recombines TRBV27 with TRBJ2-6; D is uncertain. The CDR3 covers 15 residues. Germline-derived CDR1 and CDR2 are MNHEY and SMNVEV (reference sequence). The V gene lost 10 bases and the J gene lost 5 bases, with 18 bases spanning the gap. The CDR3 spells CAIPHRAQRANVLTF. The CDR3 region has the DNA TGTGCCATCCCTCATAGGGCCCAAAGGGCCAACGTCCTGACTTTC. Based on the CDR3 plus reference TRBV27 and TRBJ2-6, the full variable domain is EAQVTQNPRYLITVTGKKLTVTCSQNMNHEYMSWYRQDPGLGLRQIYYSMNVEVTDKGDVPEGYKVSRKEKRNFPLILESPSPNQTSLYFCAIPHRAQRANVLTFGAGSRLTVL.

This rearrangement joins TRBV7-9 to TRBJ1-6, with unresolved D. With 1 base removed from V and 6 bases from J, the gap between germline ends came to 10 bases. Germline CDR1 reads SEHNR; CDR2 reads FQNEAQ (reference sequence). This CDR3 is 15 amino acids long. The CDR3, as DNA: TGTGCCAGCAGCTTAGACCAAACGGGTAATTCACCCCTCCACTTT. As protein: CASSLDQTGNSPLHF.

This chain joins TRBV15 and TRBJ2-3; D is possibly TRBD2 (6 bases). The V end was cut by 3 bases, the J end by 5 bases, with 15 bases between. CDR1 is LNHNV, CDR2 YYDKDF, per germline (reference sequence). The CDR3 contains 15 residues. In DNA form, the CDR3 reads TGTGCCACCAGCAGGGGCCTCCGGGGGAGAGATACGCAGTATTTT. It codes for CATSRGLRGRDTQYF.

The chain combines TRBV6-5 with TRBJ1-6, with unresolved D. CDR1 and CDR2 (germline): MNHEY, SVGAGI. The CDR3 has 15 residues. Trimming stripped 6 bases from V and 7 bases from J, with 16 bases between. CDR3 nucleotides: TGTGCCAGCAGCCCTGGGAAGTCTAAGAATTCACCCCTCCACTTT. Its translation: CASSPGKSKNSPLHF.

This sequence joins TRBV4-3 and TRBJ1-1, with D tentatively TRBD1 (5 bases). V was trimmed by 3 bases and J by 3 bases, leaving 8 bases between them. The CDR3 is made up of 13 amino acids. Looked up from germline, CDR1 is LGHNA and CDR2 is YSLEER. CDR3 in DNA: TGCGCCAGCAGCCACAGGGCCGACACTGAAGCTTTCTTT. Its translation: CASSHRADTEAFF.

The chain is built from TRBV29-1 and TRBJ2-2, with 7 bases matching TRBD1. V lost 4 bases, J lost 0 bases, and 5 bases stayed unmatched. The V gene's germline CDR1 is SQVTM and CDR2 ANQGSEA. The CDR3 sequence is 15 residues long. The CDR3: CSVGTGTANTGELFF. CDR3 sequence (DNA): TGCAGCGTTGGAACCGGGACAGCGAACACCGGGGAGCTGTTTTTT.

V is TRBV29-1 and J is TRBJ1-1; D ambiguous. Trimming removed 7 bases at V and 6 bases at J, with 12 bases between. This CDR3 is built from 11 residues. The germline CDR1 and CDR2 sequences are SQVTM and ANQGSEA. CDR3 protein: CSEKASAEAFF. The CDR3 DNA sequence: TGCAGCGAAAAAGCGAGCGCTGAAGCTTTCTTT.

The rearrangement uses TRBV7-2 and TRBJ2-4, with D uncertain. The V gene's germline CDR1 is SGHTA and CDR2 FQGNSA. V was cut by 6 bases and J by 7 bases, with 13 bases left in between. The CDR3 loop spans 13 amino acids. Here the CDR3 DNA reads TGTGCCAGCAGTCTAGGAGAGGTGAACATTCAGTACTTC. Its translation: CASSLGEVNIQYF.

The CDR3 here is CASRTPGQGAAPLHF. As DNA, the CDR3 is TGTGCCAGCAGAACCCCGGGACAGGGAGCCGCACCCCTCCACTTT. The J gene is TRBJ1-6, the V gene TRBV6-6, with 9 bases lining up with TRBD1. The V and J ends lost 6 bases and 11 bases, in that order; junction bases with no gene match: 11. The CDR3 consists of 15 residues. Germline V gene lookup returns CDR1 MNHNY and CDR2 SVGAGI (reference sequence).

The genes are TRBV9 and TRBJ1-5; no reliable D call. From germline, CDR1 is SGDLS and CDR2 YYNGEE. V shed 2 bases and J shed 5 bases, with 5 bases lying between them. This CDR3 region has 12 residues. The CDR3, as DNA: TGTGCCAGCAGCGTCGGTGATCAGCCCCAGCATTTT. Its translation is CASSVGDQPQHF.

This chain links TRBV5-1 with TRBJ2-7, with TRBD2 matching over 14 bases. The CDR3 extends over 15 amino acids. Germline V gene data show CDR1 as SGHRS and CDR2 as YFSETQ. The V and J ends lost 4 bases and 3 bases, in that order; junction bases with no gene match: 3. The CDR3 coding sequence is TGCGCCAGCAGCCCGGGGACTAGCGGGGGCTACGAGCAGTACGTC. Amino acid sequence: CASSPGTSGGYEQYV.

The chain is built from TRBV19 and TRBJ1-1, with TRBD1 as a possible D gene (5 bases). CDR1 and CDR2 (germline): LNHDA, SQIVND (reference sequence). V dropped 7 bases and J dropped 3 bases, with 12 bases sitting between them. The CDR3 totals 13 residues. CDR3 sequence (DNA): TGTGCCAGTATTCAGGGTGGGTACACTGAAGCTTTCTTT. Its translation: CASIQGGYTEAFF.

The chain links TRBV29-1 to TRBJ2-1, with a tentative D call TRBD1 (5 bases). The CDR3 is made up of 17 amino acids. V was clipped by 0 bases and J by 0 bases, with 15 bases between them. CDR1 and CDR2 (germline): SQVTM, ANQGSEA. CDR3 residues: CSVEDDSTAYSYNEQFF. CDR3 nucleotides: TGCAGCGTTGAAGACGACTCGACAGCGTACTCCTACAATGAGCAGTTCTTC.

The chain carries TRBV20-1 and TRBJ2-7; 13 bases line up with TRBD2. V lost 6 bases and J lost 5; bases outside the gene matches: 7. The germline CDR1 and CDR2 sequences are DFQATT and SNEGSKA (reference sequence). CDR3 length: 14 residues. CDR3 sequence reads: CSADTSGGDDEQYF. CDR3 sequence (DNA): TGCAGTGCCGACACTAGCGGGGGGGACGACGAGCAGTACTTC.

The CDR3 protein is CSGRHTTRYGYTF. The CDR3 bases are TGCAGTGGAAGACACACTACTCGGTATGGCTACACCTTC. The J gene is TRBJ1-2, the V gene TRBV20-1, with D uncertain. CDR3 length: 13 residues. The germline V gene has CDR1 DFQATT and CDR2 SNEGSKA (reference sequence). V was shortened by 7 bases and J by 5 bases, with 17 bases between the two germline ends.

The chain couples TRBV5-1 to TRBJ2-2, with D unresolved. CDR3 size: 15 residues. V was trimmed by 2 bases and J by 0 bases, leaving 8 bases between them. Germline-derived CDR1 and CDR2 are SGHRS and YFSETQ. The CDR3 DNA follows: TGCGCCAGCAGCTTCCTAACATCGAACACCGGGGAGCTGTTTTTT. Its translation: CASSFLTSNTGELFF. The full variable domain, in which reference TRBV5-1 and TRBJ2-2 provide the parts outside the CDR3, is KAGVTQTPRYLIKTRGQQVTLSCSPISGHRSVSWYQQTPGQGLQFLFEYFSETQRNKGNFPGRFSGRQFSNSRSEMNVSTLELGDSALYLCASSFLTSNTGELFFGEGSRLTVL.

The V and J genes are TRBV5-6 and TRBJ2-4; D is unclear. V was cut by 2 bases and J by 2 bases, with 8 bases left in between. Germline V gene lookup returns CDR1 SGHDT and CDR2 YYEEEE. There are 14 residues in the CDR3. The DNA for the CDR3 is TGTGCCAGCAGCTTTTCATCCACCAAAAACATTCAGTACTTC. Amino acids: CASSFSSTKNIQYF.

The chain employs TRBV9 and TRBJ2-5; 9 bases line up with TRBD2. Germline assignment: CDR1 SGDLS and CDR2 YYNGEE. V lost 3 bases, J lost 5 bases, and 5 bases stayed unmatched. CDR3 length: 14 amino acids. CDR3 nucleotides: TGTGCCAGCAGCGGTTTAGCGGGGGATGAGACCCAGTACTTC. Amino acids: CASSGLAGDETQYF. Variable domain in full (rest from reference TRBV9 and TRBJ2-5): DSGVTQTPKHLITATGQRVTLRCSPRSGDLSVYWYQQSLDQGLQFLIQYYNGEERAKGNILERFSAQQFPDLHSELNLSSLELGDSALYFCASSGLAGDETQYFGPGTRLLVL.

This clonotype was observed a few times. V and J are TRBV12-3 or TRBV12-4 and TRBJ2-7, with D perhaps TRBD2 (5 bases). CDR3 length: 12 residues. V lost 5 bases to trimming and J lost 3 bases, with 8 bases between them. CDR3 in DNA: TGTGCCAGCAGTCTCCGGGGCTACGAGCAGTACGTC. Translated, it gives CASSLRGYEQYV.

CDR3 DNA sequence: TGTGCCAGCAGTTTAGCGGGGAAGCGCGATGAGCAGTTCTTC. Translating it yields CASSLAGKRDEQFF. The J gene is TRBJ2-1, the V gene TRBV12-3 or TRBV12-4; D is undetermined. V lost 0 bases, J lost 8 bases, and 11 bases lay in between. The CDR3 is made up of 14 amino acids.

This sequence joins TRBV7-9 and TRBJ2-3; 8 bases map to TRBD1. This CDR3 is built from 18 residues. V shed 3 bases, J shed 0 bases, and the junction held 11 bases outside the gene matches. From germline, CDR1 is SEHNR and CDR2 FQNEAQ (reference sequence). The chain's CDR3 is CASSFGTGLSPSTDTQYF. The DNA for the CDR3 is TGTGCCAGCAGCTTCGGGACAGGCCTCTCACCTAGCACAGATACGCAGTATTTT.